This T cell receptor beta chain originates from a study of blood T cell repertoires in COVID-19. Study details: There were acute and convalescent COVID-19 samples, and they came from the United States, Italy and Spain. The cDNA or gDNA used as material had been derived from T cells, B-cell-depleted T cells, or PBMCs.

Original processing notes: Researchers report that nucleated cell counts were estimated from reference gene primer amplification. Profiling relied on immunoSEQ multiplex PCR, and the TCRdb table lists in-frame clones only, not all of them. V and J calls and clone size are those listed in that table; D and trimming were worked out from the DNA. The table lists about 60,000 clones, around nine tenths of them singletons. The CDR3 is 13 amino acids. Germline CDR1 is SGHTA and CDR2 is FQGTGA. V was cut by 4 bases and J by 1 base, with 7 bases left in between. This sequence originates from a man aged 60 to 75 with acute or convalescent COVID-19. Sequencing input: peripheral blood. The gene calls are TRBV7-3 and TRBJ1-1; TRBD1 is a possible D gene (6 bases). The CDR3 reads CASSSQGNTEAFF. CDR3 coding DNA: TGTGCCAGCAGCTCACAGGGGAACACTGAAGCTTTCTTT.